Sequencing of this TCR beta chain was carried out in a study of radiotherapy plus CTLA-4 blockade in lung cancer. Points on this clone: Its target is unknown.

Regarding the study as a whole: The study found tumor-derived TCR clones expanded in blood after radiotherapy plus ipilimumab.

Participants had chemo-refractory metastatic non-small-cell lung cancer and were treated with focal radiation plus ipilimumab CTLA-4 blockade. The data were produced by immunoSEQ multiplex PCR, yet TCRdb's version contains in-frame clones alone and is incomplete. Among some 35,000 clones, 75% to 90% were seen once, and the ten largest hold 5.8%. The origin of this receptor is a human donor with non-small cell lung cancer who had stable disease on radiotherapy plus ipilimumab. The material was peripheral blood, obtained from a patient treated with radiotherapy plus ipilimumab.

CDR3 loop: CASSLGGADYAGYTF. CDR3 in DNA: TGTGCCAGCAGCCTAGGAGGGGCCGATTACGCTGGCTACACCTTC. The J gene is TRBJ1-2, the V gene TRBV27, with D possibly being TRBD1 (5 bases). The CDR3 has 15 amino acids. Looked up from germline, CDR1 is MNHEY and CDR2 is SMNVEV (reference sequence). V was cut by 6 bases and J by 7 bases, with 21 bases left in between.